The rows below give T cell receptor beta chains drawn from one sample of a study of human T cells and chemical hapten exposure. TCRdb passed the RACE reads through MiXCR, listing each CDR3 protein once. The repertoire holds roughly 100,000 distinct CDR3 sequences, with 10% to 11% as singletons. The specimen comprised whole blood, sampled in connection with sensitization to the hapten diphenylcyclopropenone (DPC). These receptors all stem from a woman aged 55 to 70 with alopecia areata. Some clones in this sample may be carry-over from other donors' samples. Each CDR3 is given with its conserved first and last residue. The D gene is left open where the match is weak. Only part of the rows carry a size: once, few, many, or a class if the clone is expanded.

d_call,clone_size,v_call,j_call,cdr3_nt,cdr3_aa
.,few,TRBV7-2,TRBJ1-2,TGTGCCAGCAGCTTAAGCAGGTTGGGCTATGGCTACACCTTC,CASSLSRLGYGYTF
.,.,TRBV5-1,TRBJ2-7,TGCGCCAGCAGGGGCGACCGGAACTCCTACGAGCAGTACTTC,CASRGDRNSYEQYF
TRBD1,many,TRBV10-3,TRBJ1-1,TGTGCCATCAGTGAGAGCGCAGGGGGGGGACGCACTGAAGCTTTCTTT,CAISESAGGGRTEAFF
TRBD1,many,TRBV29-1,TRBJ1-2,TGCAGCGTCGATTCCGGGACAGGGTCCGACGGGATCTATGGCTACACCTTC,CSVDSGTGSDGIYGYTF
.,many,TRBV7-2,TRBJ1-5,TGTGCCAGCAGCTTCCATAGGCCGCCCCAGCCCCAGCATTTT,CASSFHRPPQPQHF
.,many,TRBV12-3/TRBV12-4,TRBJ2-1,TGTGCCAGCAGATCTACGGGGAGCTCCTACAATGAGCAGTTCTTC,CASRSTGSSYNEQFF
.,few,TRBV7-3,TRBJ2-7,TGTGCCAGCAGCTTAACGGACAGTTCCTACGAGCAGTACTTC,CASSLTDSSYEQYF
.,few,TRBV20-1,TRBJ2-7,TGCAGTGCTCTTACCAATCCTCGCGGAGTCTACGAGCAGTACTTC,CSALTNPRGVYEQYF
.,few,TRBV11-2,TRBJ2-1,TGTGCCAGCAGCTTATCCCGGTGGAGGGCCTCCAATGAGCAGTTCTTC,CASSLSRWRASNEQFF
.,.,TRBV1,TRBJ2-7,TGCACCAGCACGCGACAGGCGTCCTACGAGCAGTACTTC,CTSTRQASYEQYF
.,.,TRBV3-1,TRBJ1-3,TGTGCCAGCAGCCCAGGACAGCAATCTGGAAACACCATATATTTT,CASSPGQQSGNTIYF
.,.,TRBV5-1,TRBJ1-6,TGCGCCAGCAGCTCGAGACAGGTCCCAAATTCACCCCTCCACTTT,CASSSRQVPNSPLHF
.,many,TRBV5-1,TRBJ2-3,TGCGCCAGCAGCTGGCTCCGCAGCGCCAGCACAGATACGCAGTATTTT,CASSWLRSASTDTQYF
.,many,TRBV2,TRBJ2-2,TGTGCCAGCAAGAGCCCCGGGACGCCGAACACCGGGGAGCTGTTTTTT,CASKSPGTPNTGELFF
TRBD1,.,TRBV9,TRBJ2-7,TGTGCCAGCAGCGAAGCTCCCGGACAGGGGGCCTACGAGCAGTACTTC,CASSEAPGQGAYEQYF
.,many,TRBV6-5,TRBJ1-1,TGTGCCAGCAGTTACTCGGGCAGTCACACTGAAGCTTTCTTT,CASSYSGSHTEAFF
TRBD1,.,TRBV10-3,TRBJ2-5,TGTGCCATCAGTGAGTCGACAGGGCGCGAGACCCAGTACTTC,CAISESTGRETQYF
.,.,TRBV6-1,TRBJ2-2,TGTGCCAGCAGTGCCGTGCTGGGCACCGGGGAGCTGTTTTTT,CASSAVLGTGELFF
.,.,TRBV20-1,TRBJ1-2,TGCAGTGCTAGAGAGGGGAGGGGAGGAGGCTACACCTTC,CSAREGRGGGYTF
.,many,TRBV20-1,TRBJ1-6,TGCAGTGCTAGGTCACAGGAGCAAAGCTCCTATAATTCACCCCTCCACTTT,CSARSQEQSSYNSPLHF
TRBD2,many,TRBV5-4,TRBJ2-3,TGTGCCAGCACCAACCCAGCTAGCGGGGAGACTAGCACAGATACGCAGTATTTT,CASTNPASGETSTDTQYF
TRBD2,many,TRBV7-3,TRBJ2-1,TGTGCCAGCAGCTTACTAGCGGGGGGGCCCCCCTACAATGAGCAGTTCTTC,CASSLLAGGPPYNEQFF
.,many,TRBV4-2,TRBJ2-3,TGTGCCAGCAGCCAAGATCCTACGCATGGAGATACGCAGTATTTT,CASSQDPTHGDTQYF
.,few,TRBV7-2,TRBJ2-7,TGTGCCAGCAGCGTAAACTCAGGGGAAGAGCAGTACTTC,CASSVNSGEEQYF
.,.,TRBV18,TRBJ1-6,TGTGCCAGCTCACCCGGGCAGAAAGGAAATTCACCCCTCCACTTT,CASSPGQKGNSPLHF
.,.,TRBV6-2/TRBV6-3,TRBJ2-5,TGTGCCAGCAATCGAGTGCAGGGGCGCTCTCCCCTCCAAGAGACCCAGTACTTC,CASNRVQGRSPLQETQYF
.,.,TRBV18,TRBJ1-6,TGTGCCAGCTCACGTGAGGGTGTTTGGAATTCACCCCTCCACTTT,CASSREGVWNSPLHF
.,few,TRBV5-1,TRBJ2-1,TGCGCCAGCAGCTTTGATTACTACAATGAGCAGTTCTTC,CASSFDYYNEQFF